These T cell receptor beta chains were read from a single sample in a study of cytotoxic CD8 clonotypes in ibrutinib-treated CLL. Profiled with immunoSEQ multiplex PCR; TCRdb holds only in-frame clones, not every one. The sample shows nearly 300,000 clones, around 76% of them seen only once. The specimen comprised PBMCs, sampled at disease progression, from a patient treated with ibrutinib. These receptors all come from a human donor with chronic lymphocytic leukemia. Each CDR3 is given with its conserved first and last residue. Each record gives: J gene, clone size, D gene, V gene, CDR3 DNA, CDR3 protein. D genes are given only for firm matches. Size tells how often a clone was seen (once, few, many) or the class of an expanded clone, and some rows leave it out.

TRBJ2-5 | NA | TRBD2 | TRBV6-6 | TGTGCCAGCCGCACCGGGGCGGGGGTGGCCCAGTACTTC | CASRTGAGVAQYF
TRBJ2-3 | NA | NA | TRBV7-6 | TGTGCCAGCAGCCGAACAGGGACTAGCACAGATACGCAGTATTTT | CASSRTGTSTDTQYF
TRBJ2-3 | NA | NA | TRBV6-1 | TGTGCCAGCAGTGATTATACGCAGTATTTT | CASSDYTQYF
TRBJ2-5 | NA | NA | TRBV7-9 | TGTGCCAGCAGTCCACGTGGGAAAGAGACCCAGTACTTC | CASSPRGKETQYF
TRBJ1-6 | NA | NA | TRBV15 | TGTGCCACCAGCTCCAATTCACCCCTCCACTTT | CATSSNSPLHF
TRBJ2-1 | NA | NA | TRBV5-1 | TGCGCCAGCAGCTTGGCCACTCGCGGACTCGGGGCGGAGCAGTTCTTC | CASSLATRGLGAEQFF
TRBJ2-1 | NA | NA | TRBV6-6 | TGTGCCAGCAGTTACGGAGTGGCAGGGAACAATGAGCAGTTCTTC | CASSYGVAGNNEQFF
TRBJ1-2 | NA | NA | TRBV2 | TGTGCCAGCAGCCGGGCGGCTTGGGGAGGCTACACCTTC | CASSRAAWGGYTF
TRBJ1-5 | once | TRBD1 | TRBV27 | TGTGCCAGCAGCAGGACAGGGTATAGCAATCAGCCCCAGCATTTT | CASSRTGYSNQPQHF
TRBJ2-3 | NA | NA | TRBV6-5 | TGTGCCAGCAAGCGGACAGCTGAGTCAGATACGCAGTATTTT | CASKRTAESDTQYF
TRBJ2-5 | NA | NA | TRBV11-1 | TGTGCCAGCAGCTTAGTTGGGCAAGAGACCCAGTACTTC | CASSLVGQETQYF
TRBJ2-1 | NA | NA | TRBV2 | TGTGCCAGCAGTGAGTATGGATTGAACTACAATGAGCAGTTCTTC | CASSEYGLNYNEQFF
TRBJ2-7 | NA | NA | TRBV10-1 | TGCGCCACCGTAGAGAGCTCCTACGAGCAGTACTTC | CATVESSYEQYF
TRBJ1-2 | once | TRBD1 | TRBV6-5 | TGTGCCAGCAGTTACAGTGGGGACAGGGACTATGGCTACACCTTC | CASSYSGDRDYGYTF
TRBJ2-3 | NA | TRBD2 | TRBV6-6 | TGTGCCAGCAGTTCGATAGCGGGGGGGCCGACAGATACGCAGTATTTT | CASSSIAGGPTDTQYF
TRBJ2-1 | NA | TRBD2 | TRBV5-1 | TGCGCCAGCAGCTTGGTAGGCGGGGGGCTCTACAATGAGCAGTTCTTC | CASSLVGGGLYNEQFF
TRBJ2-7 | NA | NA | TRBV29-1 | TGCAGCGCTGGGTATTTGGGGTCTAGCGAGCAGTACTTC | CSAGYLGSSEQYF
TRBJ2-7 | NA | TRBD1 | TRBV27 | TGTGCCAGCAGCCGGGACAGACTAAGCTCCTACGAGCAGTACTTC | CASSRDRLSSYEQYF
TRBJ2-2 | few | NA | TRBV9 | TGTGCCAGCAGCGGGCAAGTGAACACCGGGGAGCTGTTTTTT | CASSGQVNTGELFF
TRBJ2-5 | NA | TRBD1 | TRBV7-3 | TGTGCCAGCAGCTTGACAGGGGGCAGCGAGACCCAGTACTTC | CASSLTGGSETQYF
TRBJ2-7 | few | NA | TRBV6-5 | TGTGCCAGCAGTTACGGTGGGGAGCAGTACTTC | CASSYGGEQYF
TRBJ1-4 | few | NA | TRBV28 | TGTGCCAGCAGTCTCCAATCAGGATGGGATGAAAAACTGTTTTTT | CASSLQSGWDEKLFF
TRBJ1-2 | once | NA | TRBV7-2 | TGTGCCAGCAGCTTAGTTCCACTCGAACTTGGCTACACCTTC | CASSLVPLELGYTF
TRBJ2-6 | few | NA | TRBV9 | TGTGCCAGCAGCGTAATGACCAGGGGAGGTGGGGCCAACGTCCTGACTTTC | CASSVMTRGGGANVLTF
TRBJ1-1 | NA | NA | TRBV7-9 | TGTGCCAGCAGCTTAAAATCTGAAGCTTTCTTT | CASSLKSEAFF
TRBJ2-7 | NA | NA | TRBV11-2 | TGTGCCAGCAGCTTAGTCCCAGACTACGAGCAGTACTTC | CASSLVPDYEQYF
TRBJ2-1 | NA | NA | TRBV25-1 | TGTGCCAGCAGTGAATGGCAGGTAAACTACAATGAGCAGTTCTTC | CASSEWQVNYNEQFF
TRBJ2-7 | few | NA | TRBV10-3 | TGTGCCATCAGTGAGTCGGGGGGAAGCTACGAGCAGTACTTC | CAISESGGSYEQYF
TRBJ1-2 | few | NA | TRBV2 | TGTGCCAGCAGTGACTCTAATGGCTACACCTTC | CASSDSNGYTF